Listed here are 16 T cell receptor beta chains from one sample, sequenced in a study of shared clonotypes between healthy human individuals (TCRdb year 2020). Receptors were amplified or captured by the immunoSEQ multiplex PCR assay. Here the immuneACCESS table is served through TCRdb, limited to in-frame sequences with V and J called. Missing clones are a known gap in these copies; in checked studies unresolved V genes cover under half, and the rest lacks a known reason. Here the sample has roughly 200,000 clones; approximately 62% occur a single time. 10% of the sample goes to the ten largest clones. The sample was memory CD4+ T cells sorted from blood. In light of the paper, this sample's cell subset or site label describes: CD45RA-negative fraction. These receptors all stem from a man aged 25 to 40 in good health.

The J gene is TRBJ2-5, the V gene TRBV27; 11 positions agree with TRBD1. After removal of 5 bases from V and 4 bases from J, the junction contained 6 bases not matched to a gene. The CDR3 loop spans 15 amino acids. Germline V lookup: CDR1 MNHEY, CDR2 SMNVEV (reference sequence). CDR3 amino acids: CASSPTGQGVETQYF. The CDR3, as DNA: TGTGCCAGCAGTCCGACGGGACAGGGGGTAGAGACCCAGTACTTC.

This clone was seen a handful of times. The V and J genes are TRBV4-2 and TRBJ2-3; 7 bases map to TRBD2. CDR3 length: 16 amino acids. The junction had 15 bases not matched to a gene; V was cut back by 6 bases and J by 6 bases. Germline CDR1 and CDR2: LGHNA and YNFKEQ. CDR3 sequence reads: CASSSRVGGSADTQYF. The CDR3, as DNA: TGTGCCAGCAGTTCAAGGGTGGGCGGGAGTGCGGATACGCAGTATTTT.

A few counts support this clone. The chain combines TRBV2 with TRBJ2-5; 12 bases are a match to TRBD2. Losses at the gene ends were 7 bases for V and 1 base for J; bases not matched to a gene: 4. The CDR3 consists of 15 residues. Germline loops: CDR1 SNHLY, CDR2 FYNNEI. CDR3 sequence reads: CASNQLAGGQETQYF. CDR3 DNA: TGTGCCAGCAACCAACTAGCGGGGGGCCAAGAGACCCAGTACTTC.

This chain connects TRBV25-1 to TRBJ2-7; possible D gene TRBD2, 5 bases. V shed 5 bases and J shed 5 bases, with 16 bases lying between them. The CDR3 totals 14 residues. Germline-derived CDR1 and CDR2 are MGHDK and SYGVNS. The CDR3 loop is CASSKPGLGDEQYF. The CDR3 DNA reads TGTGCCAGCAGTAAACCGGGATTAGGAGACGAGCAGTACTTC.

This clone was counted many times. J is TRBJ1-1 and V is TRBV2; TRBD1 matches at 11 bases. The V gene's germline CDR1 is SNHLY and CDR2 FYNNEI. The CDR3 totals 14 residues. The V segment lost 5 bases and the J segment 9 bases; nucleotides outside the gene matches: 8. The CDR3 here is CASSQTGTGGKAFF. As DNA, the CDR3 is TGTGCCAGCAGTCAAACCGGGACAGGGGGGAAAGCTTTCTTT.

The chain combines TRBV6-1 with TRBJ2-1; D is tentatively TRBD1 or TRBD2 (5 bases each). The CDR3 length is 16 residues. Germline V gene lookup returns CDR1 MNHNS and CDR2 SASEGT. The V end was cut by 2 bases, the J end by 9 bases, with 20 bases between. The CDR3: CASSEPMGPTLLEQFF. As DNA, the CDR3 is TGTGCCAGCAGTGAACCCATGGGACCAACACTTCTTGAGCAGTTCTTC.

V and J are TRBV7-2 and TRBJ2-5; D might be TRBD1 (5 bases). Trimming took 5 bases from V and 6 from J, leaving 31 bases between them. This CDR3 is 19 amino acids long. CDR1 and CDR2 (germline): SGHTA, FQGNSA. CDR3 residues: CASSPAGLFEPWGIKTQYF. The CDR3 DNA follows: TGTGCCAGCAGCCCCGCAGGGTTGTTCGAGCCCTGGGGCATAAAGACCCAGTACTTC.

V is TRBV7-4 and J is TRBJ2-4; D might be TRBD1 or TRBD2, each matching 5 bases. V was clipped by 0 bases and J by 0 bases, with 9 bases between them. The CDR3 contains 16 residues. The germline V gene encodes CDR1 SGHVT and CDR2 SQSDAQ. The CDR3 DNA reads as TGTGCCAGCAGCTTAGCGGCTGGGGGAGCCAAAAACATTCAGTACTTC. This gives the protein CASSLAAGGAKNIQYF.

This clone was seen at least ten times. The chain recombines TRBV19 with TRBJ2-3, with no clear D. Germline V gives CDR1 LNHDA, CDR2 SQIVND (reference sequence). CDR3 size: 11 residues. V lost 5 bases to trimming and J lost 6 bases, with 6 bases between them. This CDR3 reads CASSATDTQYF. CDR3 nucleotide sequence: TGTGCCAGTAGTGCCACCGATACGCAGTATTTT.

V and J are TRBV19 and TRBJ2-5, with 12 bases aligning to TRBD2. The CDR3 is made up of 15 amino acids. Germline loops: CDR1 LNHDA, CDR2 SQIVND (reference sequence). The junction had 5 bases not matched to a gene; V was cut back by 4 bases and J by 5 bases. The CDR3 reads CASSTLAGGMETQYF. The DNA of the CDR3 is TGTGCCAGTAGTACACTAGCGGGAGGTATGGAGACCCAGTACTTC.

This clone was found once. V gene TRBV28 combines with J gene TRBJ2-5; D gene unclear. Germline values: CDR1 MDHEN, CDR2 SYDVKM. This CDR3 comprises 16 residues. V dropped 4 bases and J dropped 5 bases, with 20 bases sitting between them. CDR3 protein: CASSSVQRNGRETQYF. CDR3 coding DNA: TGTGCCAGCAGTTCCGTCCAACGTAACGGTAGGGAGACCCAGTACTTC.

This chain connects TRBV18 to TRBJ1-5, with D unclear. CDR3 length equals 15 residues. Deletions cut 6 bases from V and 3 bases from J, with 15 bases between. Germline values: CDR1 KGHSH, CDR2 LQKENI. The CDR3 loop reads CASSPTGRNNQPQHF. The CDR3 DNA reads TGTGCCAGCTCCCCCACGGGGAGGAACAATCAGCCCCAGCATTTT.

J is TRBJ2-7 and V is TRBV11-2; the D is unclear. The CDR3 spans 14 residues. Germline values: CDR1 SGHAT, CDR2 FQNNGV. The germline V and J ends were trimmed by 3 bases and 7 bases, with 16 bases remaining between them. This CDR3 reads CASSLDVVTQEQYF. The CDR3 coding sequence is TGTGCCAGCAGCTTGGACGTTGTCACCCAGGAGCAGTACTTC. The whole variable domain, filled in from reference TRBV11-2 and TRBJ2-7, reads EAGVAQSPRYKIIEKRQSVAFWCNPISGHATLYWYQQILGQGPKLLIQFQNNGVVDDSQLPKDRFSAERLKGVDSTLKIQPAKLEDSAVYLCASSLDVVTQEQYFGPGTRLTVT.

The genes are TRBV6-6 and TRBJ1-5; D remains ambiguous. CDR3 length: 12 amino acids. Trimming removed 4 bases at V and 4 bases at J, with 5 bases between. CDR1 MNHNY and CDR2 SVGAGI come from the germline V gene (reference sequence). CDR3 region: CASSSGNQPQHF. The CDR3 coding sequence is TGTGCCAGCAGTTCGGGAAATCAGCCCCAGCATTTT.

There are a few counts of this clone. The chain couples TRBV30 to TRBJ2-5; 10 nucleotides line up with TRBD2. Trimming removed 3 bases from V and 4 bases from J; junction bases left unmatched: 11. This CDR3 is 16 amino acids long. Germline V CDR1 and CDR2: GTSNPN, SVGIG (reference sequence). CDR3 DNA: TGTGCCTGGAGCGGGGGGCGAGCGGGAGGGACAGAGACCCAGTACTTC. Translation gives CAWSGGRAGGTETQYF.

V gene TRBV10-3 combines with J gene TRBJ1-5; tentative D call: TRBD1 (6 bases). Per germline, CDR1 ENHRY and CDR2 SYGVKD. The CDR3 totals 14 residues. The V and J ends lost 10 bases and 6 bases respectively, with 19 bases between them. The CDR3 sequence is CASGSAGVGQPQHF. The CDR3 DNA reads TGTGCCAGCGGGAGCGCAGGGGTCGGTCAGCCCCAGCATTTT.